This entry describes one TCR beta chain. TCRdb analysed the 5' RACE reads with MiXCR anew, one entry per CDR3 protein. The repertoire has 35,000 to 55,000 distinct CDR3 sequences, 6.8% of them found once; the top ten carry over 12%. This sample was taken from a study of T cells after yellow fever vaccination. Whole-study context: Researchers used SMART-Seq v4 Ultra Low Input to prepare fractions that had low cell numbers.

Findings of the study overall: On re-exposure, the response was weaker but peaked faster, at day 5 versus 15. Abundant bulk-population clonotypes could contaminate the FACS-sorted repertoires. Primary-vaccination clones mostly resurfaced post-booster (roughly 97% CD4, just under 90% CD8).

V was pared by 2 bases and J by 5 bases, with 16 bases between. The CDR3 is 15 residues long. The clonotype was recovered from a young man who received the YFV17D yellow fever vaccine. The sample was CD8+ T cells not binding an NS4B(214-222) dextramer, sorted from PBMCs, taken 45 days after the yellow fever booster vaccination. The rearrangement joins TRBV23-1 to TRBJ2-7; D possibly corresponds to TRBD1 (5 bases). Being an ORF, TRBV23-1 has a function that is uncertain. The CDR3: CASSQHLQGLNEQYF. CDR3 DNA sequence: TGCGCCAGCAGTCAACACTTGCAGGGTCTAAACGAGCAGTACTTC.